These 13 T cell receptor beta chains were all obtained from the same sample, sequenced in a study of T-cell reconstitution after alpha-beta-depleted transplantation in children. The library targeted TCRbeta and was prepared with unique molecular identifiers. Using its own MiXCR run on the PCR reads, TCRdb lists one record per CDR3 protein. The table shows 200,000 or so distinct CDR3 sequences, with 6.3% occurring only once. The starting material was PBMCs, obtained before TCRalphabeta/CD19-depleted stem cell transplant. The receptors derive from a girl less than two years old with combined immunodeficiency, due to receive a stem cell transplant.

This clonotype was seen at least ten times. CDR3: CASRLDYEQYF. CDR3 coding DNA: TGTGCCAGCAGACTAGACTACGAGCAGTACTTC. This rearrangement joins TRBV28 to TRBJ2-7, with D possibly TRBD2 on 5 matching bases. Trimming removed 6 bases at V and 3 bases at J, with 6 bases between. Germline assignment: CDR1 MDHEN and CDR2 SYDVKM. The CDR3 loop spans 11 amino acids.

The chain is built from TRBV6-4 and TRBJ1-1, with D unresolved. Germline CDR1 MRHNA, CDR2 SNTAGT. Trimming took off 4 bases at V and 1 base at J, with 7 bases between the two ends. There are 13 residues in the CDR3. The CDR3 spells CASSVAENTEAFF. DNA of the CDR3: TGTGCCAGCAGTGTGGCAGAGAACACTGAAGCTTTCTTT.

The sample holds many counts of this clonotype. This chain uses TRBV19 with TRBJ2-2; TRBD2 aligns across 8 bases. J gave up 1 base and V 4 bases, and 5 bases lay outside the gene matches. CDR3 size: 16 residues. The germline gives CDR1 LNHDA, CDR2 SQIVND (reference sequence). This CDR3 reads CASSNRLAGNTGELFF. CDR3 in DNA: TGTGCCAGTAGTAACCGGCTAGCGGGGAACACCGGGGAGCTGTTTTTT. Full variable domain (rest looked up from reference TRBV19 and TRBJ2-2): DGGITQSPKYLFRKEGQNVTLSCEQNLNHDAMYWYRQDPGQGLRLIYYSQIVNDFQKGDIAEGYSVSREKKESFPLTVTSAQKNPTAFYLCASSNRLAGNTGELFFGEGSRLTVL.

This clonotype was detected ten times or more. The chain joins TRBV10-3 to TRBJ2-7; D unclear. CDR1 is ENHRY and CDR2 is SYGVKD in the germline V gene. Trimming stripped 3 bases from V and 0 bases from J, with 6 bases between. The CDR3 totals 13 residues. The CDR3: CAISEPLSYEQYF. In nucleotides, the CDR3 is TGTGCCATCAGTGAACCTCTCTCCTACGAGCAGTACTTC.

The V gene is TRBV4-3, the J gene TRBJ2-2; 7 bases are a match to TRBD2. The CDR3 is 16 amino acids. The V gene's germline CDR1 is LGHNA and CDR2 YSLEER. Trimming at V came to 0 bases and at J to 4 bases, leaving 5 bases not matched to a gene. CDR3 region: CASSQDPAGITGELFF. The CDR3, as DNA: TGCGCCAGCAGCCAAGACCCAGCGGGGATCACCGGGGAGCTGTTTTTT.

In this sample, this clonotype turned up a few times. The chain recombines TRBV27 with TRBJ2-1; D remains unclear. The CDR3 is 16 residues long. Germline assignment: CDR1 MNHEY and CDR2 SMNVEV (reference sequence). V lost 0 bases, J lost 7 bases, and 16 bases lay in between. This chain's CDR3 is CASSLSSAPYGNEQFF. CDR3 DNA: TGTGCCAGCAGTTTATCGTCAGCTCCTTACGGAAATGAGCAGTTCTTC.

This clonotype has ten or more counts. CDR3 nucleotides: TGTGCCAGCAGTTACTTGAGCCAGGGGGTGGATACGCAGTATTTT. Its protein is CASSYLSQGVDTQYF. This chain links TRBV6-2 or TRBV6-3 with TRBJ2-3, with 7 bases identical to TRBD1. The CDR3 has 15 residues. The germline CDR1 and CDR2 sequences are MNHEY and SVGEGT. Germline trimming cut 1 base from V and 6 bases from J; bases unmatched to any gene: 7.

This clonotype has a count of ten or more. The chain joins TRBV9 to TRBJ2-3; 7 bases line up with TRBD2. This CDR3 is built from 15 residues. V trimming: 6 bases; J trimming: 4 bases; junction bases outside the gene matches: 11. Germline values: CDR1 SGDLS, CDR2 YYNGEE. CDR3 bases: TGTGCCAGCACCGTCAGCGGGGCGGAGGCAGATACGCAGTATTTT. This encodes CASTVSGAEADTQYF.

This clonotype was counted at least ten times. V and J are TRBV4-1 and TRBJ2-3; 7 nucleotides match TRBD1. V shed 0 bases, J shed 6 bases, and the junction held 6 bases outside the gene matches. Germline V CDR1 and CDR2: MGHRA, YSYEKL. The length of the CDR3 is 15 residues. The CDR3 region has the DNA TGCGCCAGCAGCCAAGATGGACAGGATTATGATACGCAGTATTTT. It yields the protein CASSQDGQDYDTQYF.

This clonotype was observed at least ten times. The CDR3 loop is CASSLGGSGGTEAFF. The CDR3 coding sequence is TGTGCCAGCAGTTTAGGAGGGTCGGGGGGCACTGAAGCTTTCTTT. V and J are TRBV12-3 or TRBV12-4 and TRBJ1-1; the D gene is possibly TRBD1 (5 bases). The CDR3 length is 15 residues. The V gene lost 1 base and the J gene lost 4 bases, with 13 bases spanning the gap.

This clonotype was seen at least ten times. The chain couples TRBV7-8 to TRBJ2-7; unclear D gene. The V gene lost 2 bases and the J gene lost 3 bases, with 11 bases spanning the gap. The germline CDR1 and CDR2 sequences are SGHVS and FQNEAQ. This CDR3 region has 14 residues. In DNA, the CDR3 is TGTGCCAGCAGCTTATGGTCGGAAGGCTACGAGCAGTACTTC. Translated: CASSLWSEGYEQYF.

This clonotype was observed at least ten times. The chain uses TRBV7-6 and TRBJ2-1; D gene ambiguous. Between the trimmed V and J ends, which lost 8 bases and 7 bases, there was a span of 3 bases. This CDR3 contains 9 residues. Germline V gene data show CDR1 as SGHVS and CDR2 as FNYEAQ. CDR3 in DNA: TGTGCCAGCCTGAATGAGCAGTTCTTC. Protein product: CASLNEQFF. Looking up the rest from reference TRBV7-6 and TRBJ2-1 gives the full variable domain: GAGVSQSPRYKVTKRGQDVALRCDPISGHVSLYWYRQALGQGPEFLTYFNYEAQQDKSGLPNDRFSAERPEGSISTLTIQRTEQRDSAMYRCASLNEQFFGPGTRLTVL.

This clonotype was observed many times. The rearrangement uses TRBV5-8 and TRBJ2-1, with D unclear. The CDR3 runs to 12 residues. Trimming removed 3 bases from V and 15 bases from J, with 16 bases in between. CDR1 and CDR2 from the germline V gene are SGHTS and YDEGEE. CDR3 protein: CASSSRELQLFF. In DNA, the CDR3 is TGTGCCAGCAGCTCGAGAGAGCTACAATTGTTCTTC.